The sample holds a few counts of the clone carrying this T cell receptor beta chain. TCRdb reprocessed the RT-PCR reads with MiXCR, giving one entry per CDR3 protein. This sample has about 680,000 distinct CDR3 sequences, with 11% to 15% found just once. Germline CDR1 and CDR2: SGHRS and YFSETQ. V lost 0 bases, J lost 0 bases, and 10 bases lay in between. The CDR3 has 16 amino acids. The receptor was isolated from a female donor in good health, serving as a healthy control. The V call is TRBV5-1, the J call TRBJ2-1; no clear D. The sequencing sample was made of memory CD4+ T cells from blood. The chain's CDR3 is CASSLGLLSSYNEQFF. The DNA for the CDR3 is TGCGCCAGCAGCTTGGGTCTTTTGAGCTCCTACAATGAGCAGTTCTTC. Variable domain in full (rest from reference TRBV5-1 and TRBJ2-1): KAGVTQTPRYLIKTRGQQVTLSCSPISGHRSVSWYQQTPGQGLQFLFEYFSETQRNKGNFPGRFSGRQFSNSRSEMNVSTLELGDSALYLCASSLGLLSSYNEQFFGPGTRLTVL.